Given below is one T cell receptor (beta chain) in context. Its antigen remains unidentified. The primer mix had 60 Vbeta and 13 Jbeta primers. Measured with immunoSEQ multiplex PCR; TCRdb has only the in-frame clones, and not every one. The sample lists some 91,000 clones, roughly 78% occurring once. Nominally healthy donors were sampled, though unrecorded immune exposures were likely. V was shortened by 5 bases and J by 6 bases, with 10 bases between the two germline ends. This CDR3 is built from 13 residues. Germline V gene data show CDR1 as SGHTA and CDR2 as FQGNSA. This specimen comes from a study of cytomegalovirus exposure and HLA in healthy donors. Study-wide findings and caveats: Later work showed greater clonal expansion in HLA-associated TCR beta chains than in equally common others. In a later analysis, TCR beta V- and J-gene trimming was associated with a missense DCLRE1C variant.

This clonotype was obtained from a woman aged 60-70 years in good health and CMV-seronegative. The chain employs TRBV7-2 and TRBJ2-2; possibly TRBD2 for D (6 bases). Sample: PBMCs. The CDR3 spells CASSTSGAGELFF. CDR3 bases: TGTGCCAGCAGCACCTCGGGAGCCGGGGAGCTGTTTTTT.